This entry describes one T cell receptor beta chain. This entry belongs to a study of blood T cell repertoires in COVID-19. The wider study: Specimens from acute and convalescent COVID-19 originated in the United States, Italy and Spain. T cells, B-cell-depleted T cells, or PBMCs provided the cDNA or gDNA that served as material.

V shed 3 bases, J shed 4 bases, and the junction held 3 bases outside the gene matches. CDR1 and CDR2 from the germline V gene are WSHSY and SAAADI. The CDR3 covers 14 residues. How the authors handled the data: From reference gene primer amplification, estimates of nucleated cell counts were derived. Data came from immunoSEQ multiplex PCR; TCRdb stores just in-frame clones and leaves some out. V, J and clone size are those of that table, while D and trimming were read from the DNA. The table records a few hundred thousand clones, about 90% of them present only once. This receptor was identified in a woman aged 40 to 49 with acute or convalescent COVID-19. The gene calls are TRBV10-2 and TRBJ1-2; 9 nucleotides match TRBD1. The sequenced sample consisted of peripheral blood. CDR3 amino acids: CASSEQGAPYGYTF. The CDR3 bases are TGCGCCAGCAGTGAACAGGGGGCCCCCTATGGCTACACCTTC.